This T cell receptor beta chain originates from a study of blood T cell repertoires in COVID-19. Whole-study context: Italy, Spain and the United States were the sources of the convalescent and acute COVID-19 samples. The cDNA or gDNA used as material had been derived from T cells, B-cell-depleted T cells, or PBMCs.

Original methodology: It was from reference gene primer amplification that nucleated cell counts were estimated. Libraries were prepared by immunoSEQ multiplex PCR; TCRdb keeps only in-frame clonotypes and omits some of them. V and J calls plus clone size are reproduced from that table; the DNA served to infer D and trimming. This table holds about 100,000 clones, 75% to 90% found once. The CDR3 spans 15 residues. Germline lookup yields CDR1 SEHNR and CDR2 FQNEAQ (reference sequence). V was pared by 1 base and J by 6 bases, with 7 bases of the junction left unmatched. Material for sequencing was peripheral blood. This rearrangement joins TRBV7-9 to TRBJ2-3; 7 bases map to TRBD1. This clonotype originated in an elderly man with acute or convalescent COVID-19. Written as DNA, the CDR3 is TGTGCCAGCAGCTTAGATGGGACAGAGATCGATACGCAGTATTTT. Translating gives CASSLDGTEIDTQYF.